Described below is a single T cell receptor beta chain sequence and its context. How the authors handled the data: The authors estimated nucleated cell counts from reference gene primer amplification. Repertoires were generated with immunoSEQ multiplex PCR, while TCRdb's copy carries only in-frame clones and drops some. The V and J calls and clone size were taken over from that table, and D and trimming were inferred from the DNA. The table lists about 75,000 clones, 70% to 80% of them singletons. The sample comes from a study of blood T cell repertoires in COVID-19. Study at large: The United States, Italy and Spain supplied acute and convalescent COVID-19 samples. T cells, B-cell-depleted T cells, or PBMCs supplied cDNA or gDNA.

This CDR3 region has 15 residues. The V gene's germline CDR1 is LGHDT and CDR2 YNNKEL (reference sequence). Trimming left V 2 bases short and J 9 bases short, with 16 bases between. Sample: peripheral blood. This TCR was recovered from a woman of 80 years or more with active or convalescent COVID-19. This sequence joins TRBV3-1 (or the pseudogene TRBV3-2) and TRBJ2-2; possible D gene TRBD2, 7 bases. The CDR3 sequence: CASSQKKGGARELFF. The CDR3 DNA sequence: TGTGCCAGCAGCCAAAAGAAGGGGGGGGCGAGGGAGCTGTTTTTT.